This TCR beta chain was identified in a study of beta chain features in type 1 diabetes (dated by TCRdb to 2016 to 2019). For the wider study: Mean age, gender distribution, total cell number and subset yield were not different between patients and healthy donors. A total of approximately 100 million sorted cells were examined across all samples, and the number of cells per subset was strongly correlated with RNA yield. In the study, recently diagnosed type 1 diabetes patients and matched healthy donors were compared on the TCRB repertoires of their sorted circulating CD4+ T cell subsets. Regulatory and stem cell-like memory subsets were isolated from only 8 patients and roughly 8 healthy donors, whereas naive and central memory subsets came from all 28 donors.

From each donor, a single peripheral blood sample of around 0.12 L on average was drawn into heparinised tubes. Naive, central memory, regulatory and stem cell-like memory CD4+ T cells were sorted on a BD FACSAria II using a panel including CD45RO, CCR7, CD25, CD127, CD95 and CD27. A purity above 98% was achieved for all sorted populations. PBMCs were separated immediately by Lymphoprep density gradient centrifugation and were stained directly, without being cultured. So that batch effects would be minimized, each experiment stained and sorted samples in pairs, pairing one healthy donor with one patient. For this clone: Its antigen specificity is not known. No quality values exist for individual bases; no much larger clone is one base distant.

The entire isolated RNA was reverse transcribed using the High Capacity cDNA Reverse Transcription Kit, and thus expressed TCRB transcripts were sequenced. Naive, central memory and regulatory T cell samples underwent deep immunoSEQ sequencing, averaging about 3.3 million total reads per sample. Sorted cells were lysed in RLT buffer, and RNA was extracted using DNase-treated RNeasy Micro or Mini kits according to cell number. Each cell subset was processed on its own to prevent cross-contamination, while patient and healthy donor samples were processed together. TCRB sequences were amplified from cDNA with the immunoSEQ multiplex PCR, producing 87-bp fragments spanning the CDR3 region. Sequencing of the amplicons was performed on the Illumina HiSeq platform. As for how the authors treated the data: PCR bias was corrected computationally using synthetic template baselines, and reads within Hamming distance 2 were collapsed, with unmergeable singletons discarded. By aligning reads against IMGT, V, D and J genes, CDR3 length, and insertions or deletions at six rearrangement sites were assigned. Within each subset, clonotype counts were normalized to sorted cell number, after which true diversity and Gini coefficients were computed with the tcR R package. Repertoire sharing was quantified using the overlap coefficient calculated on TCRB nucleotide sequences. As a proxy for the pre-selection repertoire, out-of-frame TCRB sequences from naive cells were analyzed. Held by TCRdb, this immuneACCESS table contains in-frame sequences only and omits some clones. Under half of the omission traces to an unresolved V gene where checked; the cause of the rest is unknown. That table is the source of V, J and clone size, and D and trimming were worked out from the DNA. In all, the sample holds about 700,000 clones, and around 15% of those were seen once. Clones ranked in the top ten supply approximately 0.022% of the sample.

Its CDR3 holds 13 amino acids, cysteine through phenylalanine. Kept here is only the CDR3 DNA, which spans 39 bases and is read in frame from base 1. Trimming takes 1 base from V and 6 bases from J, and the germline ends sit 9 bases apart. CDR1 and CDR2 are read off the germline V gene (reference sequence) as GTSNPN and SVGIG. Broader findings and caveats from the paper: PCR may preferentially amplify shorter templates, but because patient and control samples were amplified and corrected together, any resulting skew would affect both groups equally. Naive, central memory and regulatory TCRB repertoires appeared to be more alike among patients than among healthy donors. Fewer insertions and more nucleotide deletions at VDJ recombination sites were observed in patients with type 1 diabetes, implying thymic rearrangement abnormalities. Because the HLA sub-analyses included only small numbers of individuals, any influence of HLA type on TCRB rearrangement was left unresolved. Because cDNA was sequenced instead of genomic DNA, activated cells with high expression could be over-represented, although the groups did not differ in activation or CD3 levels. In all four CD4+ subsets, TCRB CDR3 length was moderately but significantly shorter in type 1 diabetes patients.

Sample: naive CD4+ T cells from blood. The sample's cell subset or site label, decoded: true naive CD4+ T cells. This TCR derives from a man aged 18 to 30 with type 1 diabetes. The sequence is built from TRBV30 and TRBJ1-4; no D gene can be assigned with confidence. The CDR3 amino acid sequence is: CAWSGPFHEKLFF. Read as DNA, the sequence is TGTGCCTGGAGTGGGCCGTTTCATGAAAAACTGTTTTTT.